This TCR beta chain derives from a study of T cell responses to AZD1222 COVID-19 vaccine. Whole-study findings and limits: Elevations in Spike-specific TCR breadth and depth followed administration of two AZD1222 doses. Every sample of the repertoires postdated the peak T cell response.

Profiling relied on immunoSEQ multiplex PCR, and the TCRdb table lists in-frame clones only, not all of them. The sample lists 150,000 or so clones, 85% to 95% occurring once. Comments on this clone: Its target is unknown.

CDR1 is SNHLY and CDR2 is FYNNEI in the germline V gene. V was pared by 6 bases and J by 1 base, with 16 bases between. This CDR3 is 15 amino acids long. This clonotype was obtained from an adult in good health. The chain has TRBV2 and TRBJ2-7; D is unresolved. Sequences were derived from peripheral blood, sampled on day 0 of AZD1222 vaccination. The CDR3 loop is CASRPRGGGSYEQYF. In DNA form, the CDR3 reads TGTGCCAGCAGGCCGAGAGGCGGTGGGTCCTACGAGCAGTACTTC.